The 28 T cell receptor beta chains listed next were all sequenced from one sample in a study of beta chain features in type 1 diabetes. Their antigen targets remain unknown. Reverse transcribing all isolated RNA meant expressed TCRB transcripts were sequenced. The repertoire was sequenced with immunoSEQ multiplex PCR; TCRdb's copy has only in-frame clones and lacks some. The data hold around 600,000 clones, with approximately 13% observed a single time. Overall study findings and caveats: For Type 1 diabetes patients, all four CD4+ subsets carried TCRB CDR3s that were moderately but significantly shorter.

The sample was naive CD4+ T cells from blood. These receptors originate from a man under 40 with type 1 diabetes.

This clone showed up just a few times. The chain is built from TRBV28 and TRBJ1-6; TRBD1 matches at 11 bases. V lost 2 bases, J lost 11 bases, and 2 bases stayed unmatched. Germline V gives CDR1 MDHEN, CDR2 SYDVKM. The CDR3 spans 14 residues. CDR3 amino acids: CASSLGTGGTPLHF. The CDR3, as DNA: TGTGCCAGCAGTTTAGGGACAGGGGGAACACCCCTCCACTTT. The variable domain in full, completed from reference TRBV28 and TRBJ1-6, reads DVKVTQSSRYLVKRTGEKVFLECVQDMDHENMFWYRQDPGLGLRLIYFSYDVKMKEKGDIPEGYSVSREKKERFSLILESASTNQTSMYLCASSLGTGGTPLHFGNGTRLTVT.

V and J are TRBV7-3 and TRBJ2-1, with D perhaps matching TRBD2 (6 bases). CDR3 length: 13 amino acids. V was cut by 5 bases and J by 4 bases, with 9 bases left in between. The germline CDR1 and CDR2 sequences are SGHTA and FQGTGA. CDR3 protein: CASSIGTYNEQFF. Written as DNA, the CDR3 is TGTGCCAGCAGCATTGGGACTTACAATGAGCAGTTCTTC.

V gene TRBV30 combines with J gene TRBJ2-2; 8 positions agree with TRBD2. The length of the CDR3 is 15 residues. CDR1 is GTSNPN, CDR2 SVGIG, per germline (reference sequence). V trimming: 2 bases; J trimming: 2 bases; junction bases outside the gene matches: 4. This CDR3 reads CAWSSTSGNTGELFF. The CDR3 bases are TGTGCCTGGAGTAGCACTAGCGGTAACACCGGGGAGCTGTTTTTT.

The chain links TRBV7-9 to TRBJ1-1, with D unclear. Germline loops: CDR1 SEHNR, CDR2 FQNEAQ (reference sequence). CDR3 length equals 14 residues. Trimming left V 3 bases short and J 4 bases short, with 12 bases between. In DNA form, the CDR3 reads TGTGCCAGCAGCTTCTCCGGGGTGTTCACTGAAGCTTTCTTT. Its protein product is CASSFSGVFTEAFF.

This clone was picked up a small number of times. The genes are TRBV9 and TRBJ1-6; perhaps TRBD1 as D (6 bases). The CDR3 extends over 16 amino acids. The V end lost 1 base, the J end lost 5 bases, and 13 bases lay between the germline ends. In germline, CDR1 is SGDLS, CDR2 YYNGEE. The CDR3 region has the DNA TGTGCCAGCAGCGTACAGGACGGACAGAATAATTCACCCCTCCACTTT. Its translation: CASSVQDGQNNSPLHF.

This clone turned up a few times. Just one base apart from a much larger clone, this may be a read error. The sample contains more than one DNA sequence encoding this CDR3. This chain uses TRBV5-8 with TRBJ2-1, with no clear D. Trimming pared 2 bases from V and 3 bases from J, leaving 0 bases between. Looked up from germline, CDR1 is SGHTS and CDR2 is YDEGEE. CDR3 length: 11 amino acids. CDR3 residues: CASSFYNEQFF. The CDR3 nucleotides are TGTGCCAGCAGCTTCTACAATGAGCAGTTCTTC. The full variable domain, its missing parts supplied by reference TRBV5-8 and TRBJ2-1, is EAGVTQSPTHLIKTRGQQATLRCSPISGHTSVYWYQQALGLGLQFLLWYDEGEERNRGNFPPRFSGRQFPNYSSELNVNALELEDSALYLCASSFYNEQFFGPGTRLTVL.

This chain links TRBV2 with TRBJ2-6; D remains ambiguous. The CDR3 totals 14 residues. Germline V CDR1 and CDR2: SNHLY, FYNNEI. V lost 9 bases and J lost 1, with 10 bases in between. The CDR3: CARGRSSGANVLTF. For the CDR3, the DNA is TGTGCCAGGGGAAGGAGTTCTGGGGCCAACGTCCTGACTTTC.

This clone occurred a few times. The chain recombines TRBV27 with TRBJ1-2, with 8 bases aligning to TRBD1. J was trimmed by 2 bases and V by 5 bases; bases with no gene match: 13. The CDR3 length is 17 residues. Germline V gene sequence: CDR1 MNHEY, CDR2 SMNVEV (reference sequence). CDR3 amino acids: CASSPFPRQGKNYGYTF. The CDR3 DNA reads TGTGCCAGCAGTCCTTTCCCTCGACAGGGGAAGAACTATGGCTACACCTTC.

This clone was detected a few times. The V call is TRBV6-6, the J call TRBJ2-3, with unresolved D. Germline lookup yields CDR1 MNHNY and CDR2 SVGAGI (reference sequence). Between the trimmed V and J ends, which lost 7 bases and 5 bases, there was a span of 10 bases. CDR3 length: 12 amino acids. DNA of the CDR3: TGTGCCAGCACTCAATGGGTAGATACGCAGTATTTT. Translated, it gives CASTQWVDTQYF.

This clone was observed a handful of times. The chain's CDR3 is CASSDRSGGSADTQYF. The CDR3 nucleotides are TGTGCCAGCAGTGACCGTAGCGGAGGGAGCGCAGATACGCAGTATTTT. The chain uses TRBV6-1 and TRBJ2-3; D possibly corresponds to TRBD2 (6 bases). Looked up from germline, CDR1 is MNHNS and CDR2 is SASEGT. This CDR3 is built from 16 residues. Trimming took off 3 bases at V and 4 bases at J, with 17 bases between the two ends.

This clone has a handful of counts. This chain connects TRBV7-2 to TRBJ1-1; the D gene is possibly TRBD1 (6 bases). Trimming pared 1 base from V and 0 bases from J, leaving 9 bases between. The CDR3 covers 15 residues. Germline assignment: CDR1 SGHTA and CDR2 FQGNSA. The CDR3 DNA is TGTGCCAGCAGCTTAGGGACAGTCCTGAACACTGAAGCTTTCTTT. This gives the protein CASSLGTVLNTEAFF.

This clone appeared a few times. This chain links TRBV14 with TRBJ2-1; D tentatively reads TRBD1 or TRBD2 (5 bases each). V lost 3 bases, J lost 7 bases, and 16 bases lay in between. The CDR3 consists of 15 residues. Germline V gives CDR1 SGHDN, CDR2 FVKESK. The CDR3 DNA is TGTGCCAGCAGCCAGAGGGGCACGAGGGGAAATGAGCAGTTCTTC. As protein: CASSQRGTRGNEQFF.

This chain uses TRBV7-2 with TRBJ1-1; possible D gene TRBD1, 5 bases. The V and J ends lost 3 bases and 1 base respectively, with 12 bases between them. The CDR3 length is 15 residues. Germline assignment: CDR1 SGHTA and CDR2 FQGNSA. This CDR3 reads CASSFDRIENTEAFF. CDR3 in DNA: TGTGCCAGCAGCTTCGACAGAATCGAGAACACTGAAGCTTTCTTT.

This chain uses TRBV2 with TRBJ2-1; 13 nucleotides agree with TRBD2. The CDR3 is 16 residues long. The J segment lost 6 bases and the V segment lost 5 bases, leaving 7 bases of the junction unmatched. Germline CDR1 reads SNHLY; CDR2 reads FYNNEI. The CDR3 nucleotides read TGTGCCAGCAGTAAAGGACTAGCGGGGGTACTCAATGAGCAGTTCTTC. Protein product: CASSKGLAGVLNEQFF.

This clone was observed a handful of times. The chain couples TRBV28 to TRBJ2-5; TRBD1 or TRBD2 may be the D gene (6 bases each). The CDR3 is 15 residues long. Trimming took 6 bases from V and 5 from J, leaving 19 bases between them. Germline V lookup: CDR1 MDHEN, CDR2 SYDVKM. The CDR3 DNA follows: TGTGCCAGCAGCGCACCCCGGGGGCCGTTGGAGACCCAGTACTTC. Amino acids: CASSAPRGPLETQYF. Full variable domain (outside the CDR3, taken from reference TRBV28 and TRBJ2-5): DVKVTQSSRYLVKRTGEKVFLECVQDMDHENMFWYRQDPGLGLRLIYFSYDVKMKEKGDIPEGYSVSREKKERFSLILESASTNQTSMYLCASSAPRGPLETQYFGPGTRLLVL.

The chain links TRBV7-2 to TRBJ2-3; D gene uncertain. Trimming removed 8 bases from V and 2 bases from J, with 11 bases in between. The CDR3 runs to 13 residues. Per germline, CDR1 SGHTA and CDR2 FQGNSA. As DNA, the CDR3 is TGTGCCAGCCACCCGGCAGCCACAGATACGCAGTATTTT. It encodes CASHPAATDTQYF.

This clone was found a few times. This chain joins TRBV9 and TRBJ2-7; TRBD1 aligns across 11 bases. The ends lost 2 bases at V and 1 base at J; junction bases unmatched: 11. CDR1 SGDLS and CDR2 YYNGEE come from the germline V gene. The CDR3 consists of 18 residues. CDR3 coding DNA: TGTGCCAGCAGCGTTGGTATCGGGACAGGGGGACTTTCCTACGAGCAGTACTTC. It encodes CASSVGIGTGGLSYEQYF.

CDR3 in DNA: TGCAGCGTTGAAGATCTTGGGGGCACTCACATTCAGTACTTC. Translated: CSVEDLGGTHIQYF. V and J are TRBV29-1 and TRBJ2-4; D may be TRBD1 (6 bases). V was shortened by 0 bases and J by 8 bases, with 14 bases between the two germline ends. The CDR3 runs to 14 residues. Germline CDR1 and CDR2: SQVTM and ANQGSEA. Full variable domain (outside the CDR3, taken from reference TRBV29-1 and TRBJ2-4): SAVISQKPSRDICQRGTSLTIQCQVDSQVTMMFWYRQQPGQSLTLIATANQGSEATYESGFVIDKFPISRPNLTFSTLTVSNMSPEDSSIYLCSVEDLGGTHIQYFGAGTRLSVL.

V gene TRBV9 combines with J gene TRBJ2-6; D gene unclear. Trimming removed 4 bases from V and 0 bases from J, with 8 bases in between. The CDR3 loop spans 15 amino acids. CDR1 and CDR2 from the germline V gene are SGDLS and YYNGEE. The CDR3 spells CASSLGYSGANVLTF. The DNA for the CDR3 is TGTGCCAGCAGCCTTGGCTACTCTGGGGCCAACGTCCTGACTTTC.

This clone was seen a handful of times. V usage is TRBV7-2 and J usage is TRBJ2-1; D remains unclear. The V and J ends lost 2 bases and 6 bases respectively, with 5 bases between them. CDR1 is SGHTA, CDR2 FQGNSA, per germline. The CDR3 has 12 amino acids. The CDR3 coding sequence is TGTGCCAGCAGCTTAAAATTCAATGAGCAGTTCTTC. This codes for CASSLKFNEQFF.

The V gene is TRBV7-2, the J gene TRBJ2-2, with a possible D match to TRBD2 (6 bases). The CDR3 is 15 residues long. Trimming cost V 5 bases and J 5 bases, with 15 bases left between them. CDR1 is SGHTA, CDR2 FQGNSA, per germline. The CDR3 sequence is CASSPRDLSTGELFF. As DNA, the CDR3 is TGTGCCAGCAGCCCTAGGGACTTATCTACCGGGGAGCTGTTTTTT.

The CDR3 loop reads CASSLDGQGNQPQHF. CDR3 nucleotides: TGTGCCAGCAGCTTAGACGGGCAGGGGAATCAGCCCCAGCATTTT. V and J are TRBV7-2 and TRBJ1-5, with D possibly matching TRBD1 (6 bases). Looked up from germline, CDR1 is SGHTA and CDR2 is FQGNSA. CDR3 length equals 15 residues. The ends were cut back, 1 base at V and 4 bases at J, with 11 bases in the middle.

In this sample, this clone turned up a few times. V usage is TRBV5-6 and J usage is TRBJ1-2; D gene ambiguous. V was pared by 0 bases and J by 8 bases, with 11 bases between. The CDR3 runs to 13 residues. CDR1 is SGHDT, CDR2 YYEEEE, per germline. The CDR3: CASSLGLRAGYTF. CDR3 in DNA: TGTGCCAGCAGCTTGGGCCTGAGGGCAGGCTACACCTTC. The whole variable domain, filled in from reference TRBV5-6 and TRBJ1-2, reads DAGVTQSPTHLIKTRGQQVTLRCSPKSGHDTVSWYQQALGQGPQFIFQYYEEEERQRGNFPDRFSGHQFPNYSSELNVNALLLGDSALYLCASSLGLRAGYTFGSGTRLTVV.

A few counts support this clone. The rearrangement uses TRBV28 and TRBJ2-7; D might be TRBD2 (5 bases). Germline V gene lookup returns CDR1 MDHEN and CDR2 SYDVKM. This CDR3 is built from 12 residues. Deletions cut 5 bases from V and 3 bases from J, with 8 bases between. This CDR3 is CASSVGVYEQYF. The CDR3, as DNA: TGTGCCAGCAGTGTCGGGGTCTACGAGCAGTACTTC.

The chain is built from TRBV5-6 and TRBJ2-7, with a possible D match to TRBD2 (7 bases). This CDR3 comprises 12 residues. The ends were cut back, 1 base at V and 8 bases at J, with 10 bases in the middle. Germline CDR1 is SGHDT and CDR2 is YYEEEE. DNA for the CDR3: TGTGCCAGCAGCTTGAGCGGGGACAAGCAGTACTTC. Its translation is CASSLSGDKQYF.

The rearrangement joins TRBV21-1 to TRBJ1-2; TRBD1, the D gene given by the table, was not confirmed from the DNA. TRBV21-1 is recorded as a pseudogene. This CDR3 is 14 amino acids long. CDR3 residues: CASSSRGTTYGYTF. The CDR3 DNA is TGTGCCAGCAGCAGTAGGGGTACGACCTATGGCTACACCTTC.

The chain recombines TRBV5-1 with TRBJ1-1, with D perhaps matching TRBD1 (6 bases). The CDR3 runs 14 residues. CDR1 and CDR2 from the germline V gene are SGHRS and YFSETQ. V was pared by 3 bases and J by 4 bases, with 13 bases between. CDR3 region: CASSSAGGPTEAFF. The CDR3 DNA reads TGCGCCAGCAGCTCGGCCGGGGGGCCCACTGAAGCTTTCTTT.

This clone occurred a few times. The genes are TRBV7-9 and TRBJ1-6; TRBD1 aligns across 9 bases. CDR3 length: 16 amino acids. Germline V gene sequence: CDR1 SEHNR, CDR2 FQNEAQ (reference sequence). Trimming at V came to 3 bases and at J to 8 bases, leaving 8 bases not matched to a gene. The DNA for the CDR3 is TGTGCCAGCAGCTTCGGGACAGGGAATTCGGATTCACCCCTCCACTTT. This gives the protein CASSFGTGNSDSPLHF.